These 12 T cell receptor beta chains came from one sample sequenced in a study of spatial heterogeneity in lung cancer. Sample time point: sample taken at primary tumor resection. TCRdb reanalysed the 5' RACE reads using MiXCR and keeps one entry per CDR3 protein. Of fewer than 45,000 distinct CDR3 sequences in the sample, about 7% are singletons; the top ten hold over 25%. The starting material was PBMCs, obtained at surgery. Receptors were obtained from a female donor with early-stage non-small cell lung cancer.

A single count supports this clonotype. A much larger clone lies a single base off, so this may be a read error. The chain uses TRBV6-1 and TRBJ2-1, with TRBD2 identical over 8 bases. This CDR3 comprises 14 residues. The germline V gene encodes CDR1 MNHNS and CDR2 SASEGT. CDR3 in amino acids: CASQRGLAYNELFF. CDR3 DNA sequence: TGTGCCAGCCAAAGAGGACTAGCCTACAATGAGCTGTTCTTC.

This clonotype was seen more than once but under ten times. The chain uses TRBV6-5 and TRBJ1-6; D perhaps matches TRBD1 (6 bases). V shed 7 bases and J shed 6 bases, with 13 bases lying between them. This CDR3 region has 14 residues. Germline CDR1 MNHEY, CDR2 SVGAGI. DNA of the CDR3: TGTGCCAGCACGCGAGGGGGGGTTAATTCACCCCTCCACTTT. Translated: CASTRGGVNSPLHF.

This clonotype was seen more than once but under ten times. J is TRBJ1-5 and V is TRBV6-5; 7 bases agree with TRBD1. Looked up from germline, CDR1 is MNHEY and CDR2 is SVGAGI. The CDR3 extends over 16 amino acids. The V segment lost 5 bases and the J segment 4 bases; nucleotides outside the gene matches: 11. In nucleotides, the CDR3 is TGTGCCAGCAGTCCCGGGGGAGGGGGCTTTAATCAGCCCCAGCATTTT. The encoded protein is CASSPGGGGFNQPQHF.

In its sample, this clonotype was seen a few times. The chain carries TRBV7-9 and TRBJ2-7; 8 nucleotides align to TRBD1. V lost 5 bases to trimming and J lost 0 bases; unmatched junction nucleotides: 3. The CDR3 extends over 14 amino acids. Germline CDR1 is SEHNR and CDR2 is FQNEAQ (reference sequence). The CDR3 DNA follows: TGTGCCAGCAGCGTCGGACAGGGCTCCTACGAGCAGTACTTC. Protein sequence: CASSVGQGSYEQYF.

This clonotype was detected ten times or more. This chain links TRBV2 with TRBJ2-4; 9 bases match TRBD1. The V gene end was trimmed by 8 bases and the J gene end by 8 bases; junction bases not matched to a gene: 7. In germline, CDR1 is SNHLY, CDR2 FYNNEI. CDR3 length: 13 residues. The CDR3 DNA is TGTGCCAGCTGCCGGGACAGGGATGACATTCAGTACTTC. It is translated as CASCRDRDDIQYF.

In this sample, this clonotype turned up a few times. The CDR3 here is CASRPNPRGRFGYNEQFF. The CDR3, as DNA: TGTGCCAGCAGACCAAACCCCAGGGGGCGCTTCGGGTACAATGAGCAGTTCTTC. The V call is TRBV27, the J call TRBJ2-1, with 8 nucleotides matching TRBD1. V lost 6 bases, J lost 4 bases, and 17 bases stayed unmatched. The CDR3 has 18 amino acids. Germline CDR1 is MNHEY and CDR2 is SMNVEV (reference sequence).

This clonotype was counted at least ten times. The chain uses TRBV5-6 and TRBJ1-2, with 9 positions matching TRBD1. The junction had 5 bases not matched to a gene; V was cut back by 2 bases and J by 6 bases. The CDR3 covers 14 residues. Germline loops: CDR1 SGHDT, CDR2 YYEEEE. CDR3 region: CASSLPGQGHGYTF. Written as DNA, the CDR3 is TGTGCCAGCAGCTTACCGGGACAGGGTCATGGCTACACCTTC.

This clonotype has a single count. This chain links TRBV18 with TRBJ2-1; perhaps TRBD2 as D (5 bases). Trimming removed 8 bases at V and 3 bases at J, with 14 bases between. Germline lookup yields CDR1 KGHSH and CDR2 LQKENI. The CDR3 sequence is 14 residues long. The CDR3 region is CASPPEALYNEQFF. CDR3 nucleotides: TGTGCCAGCCCCCCGGAGGCCCTCTACAATGAGCAGTTCTTC.

This clonotype has more than one count but fewer than ten. The rearrangement links TRBV5-1 to TRBJ2-5; 7 bases match TRBD2. CDR1 SGHRS and CDR2 YFSETQ come from the germline V gene. With V trimmed by 0 bases and J by 0 bases, 2 bases remained unmatched. This CDR3 has 15 residues. The CDR3 loop reads CASSLGGGHQETQYF. The CDR3 region has the DNA TGCGCCAGCAGCTTGGGGGGAGGGCACCAAGAGACCCAGTACTTC.

The CDR3 reads CATSRDLLGETQYF. For the CDR3, the DNA is TGTGCCACCAGCAGAGATTTGTTAGGGGAGACCCAGTACTTC. The chain recombines TRBV15 with TRBJ2-5, with no clear D. From germline, CDR1 is LNHNV and CDR2 YYDKDF (reference sequence). The ends were cut back, 0 bases at V and 5 bases at J, with 10 bases in the middle. The length of the CDR3 is 14 residues. Combining the CDR3 with reference TRBV15 and TRBJ2-5 gives the whole variable domain DAMVIQNPRYQVTQFGKPVTLSCSQTLNHNVMYWYQQKSSQAPKLLFHYYDKDFNNEADTPDNFQSRRPNTSFCFLDIRSPGLGDTAMYLCATSRDLLGETQYFGPGTRLLVL.

This clonotype was found many times. The V gene is TRBV2, the J gene TRBJ2-3, with 8 bases identical to TRBD2. Per the germline V gene, CDR1 is SNHLY and CDR2 is FYNNEI. CDR3 length: 15 amino acids. The ends lost 7 bases at V and 0 bases at J; junction bases unmatched: 6. Here the CDR3 DNA reads TGTGCCAGCAAACTCTCTAGCGGGAGCACAGATACGCAGTATTTT. This translates into CASKLSSGSTDTQYF.

This clonotype was seen many times. This rearrangement joins TRBV20-1 to TRBJ1-2; 9 nucleotides align to TRBD1. Germline assignment: CDR1 DFQATT and CDR2 SNEGSKA (reference sequence). Trimming cost V 6 bases and J 8 bases; bases outside gene matches: 7. The CDR3 has 12 amino acids. The CDR3: CSAGTGIEGYTF. For the CDR3, the DNA is TGCAGTGCGGGGACAGGGATCGAAGGCTACACCTTC.